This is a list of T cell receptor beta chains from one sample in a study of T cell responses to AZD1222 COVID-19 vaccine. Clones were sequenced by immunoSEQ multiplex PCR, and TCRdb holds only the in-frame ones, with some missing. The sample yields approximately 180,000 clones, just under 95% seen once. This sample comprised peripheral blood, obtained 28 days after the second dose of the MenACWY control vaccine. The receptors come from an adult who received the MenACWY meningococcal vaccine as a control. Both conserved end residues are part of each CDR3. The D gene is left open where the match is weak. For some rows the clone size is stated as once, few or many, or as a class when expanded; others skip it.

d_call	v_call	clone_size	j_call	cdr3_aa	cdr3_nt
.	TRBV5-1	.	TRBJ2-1	CASSFPLTGVNEQFF	TGCGCCAGCAGCTTTCCCCTTACCGGGGTCAATGAGCAGTTCTTC
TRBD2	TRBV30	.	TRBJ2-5	CAWSVWGGVQETQYF	TGTGCCTGGAGTGTCTGGGGGGGGGTACAAGAGACCCAGTACTTC
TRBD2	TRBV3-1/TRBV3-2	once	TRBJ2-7	CATSGGSYEQYF	TGTGCCACTTCGGGGGGCTCCTACGAGCAGTACTTC
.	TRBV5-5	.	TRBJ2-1	CASSLSTSLYNEQFF	TGTGCCAGCAGCTTGTCTACGTCCTTATACAATGAGCAGTTCTTC
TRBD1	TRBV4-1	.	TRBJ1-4	CASSQGGQGSEKLFF	TGCGCCAGCAGCCAAGGGGGACAGGGAAGTGAAAAACTGTTTTTT
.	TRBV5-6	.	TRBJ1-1	CATRGTLNTEAFF	TGTGCCACAAGGGGGACTTTAAACACTGAAGCTTTCTTT
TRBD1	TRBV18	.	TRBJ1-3	CASSPPTGRRNTIYF	TGTGCCAGCTCACCACCGACAGGGAGAAGAAACACCATATATTTT
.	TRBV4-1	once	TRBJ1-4	CASSQGDTNNEKLFF	TGCGCCAGCAGCCAAGGAGACACCAACAATGAAAAACTGTTTTTT
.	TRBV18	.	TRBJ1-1	CASSPSTRGSTEAFF	TGTGCCAGCTCACCATCCACGCGGGGGTCCACTGAAGCTTTCTTT
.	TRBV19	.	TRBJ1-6	CASGDTDNSPLHF	TGTGCCAGCGGGGACACGGATAATTCACCCCTCCACTTT
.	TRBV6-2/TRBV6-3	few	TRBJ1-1	CASSFSGSNTEAFF	TGTGCCAGCAGTTTTTCGGGGTCAAACACTGAAGCTTTCTTT
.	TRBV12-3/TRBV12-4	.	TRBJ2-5	CASSRGRSETQYF	TGTGCCAGCAGCCGGGGGAGGTCAGAGACCCAGTACTTC
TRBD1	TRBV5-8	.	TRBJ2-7	CASSLGPGQGCYF	TGTGCCAGCAGCTTGGGGCCGGGACAGGGTTGTTACTTC
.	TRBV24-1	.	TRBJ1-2	CATSQGYGYTF	TGTGCCACCAGCCAGGGGTATGGCTACACCTTC
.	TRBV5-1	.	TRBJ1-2	CASSLDGTNYGYTF	TGCGCCAGCAGCTTGGACGGAACTAACTATGGCTACACCTTC
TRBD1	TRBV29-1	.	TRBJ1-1	CSAKGQAGGTEAFF	TGCAGCGCCAAAGGACAGGCCGGGGGGACTGAAGCTTTCTTT
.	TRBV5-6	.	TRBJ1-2	CASSGGGGYTF	TGTGCCAGCAGCGGTGGCGGCGGCTACACCTTC
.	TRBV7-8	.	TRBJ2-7	CASSPATEQYF	TGTGCCAGCAGCCCTGCAACGGAACAGTACTTC
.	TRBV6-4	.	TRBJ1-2	CASSDRFYGYTF	TGTGCCAGCAGTGACAGGTTCTATGGCTACACCTTC
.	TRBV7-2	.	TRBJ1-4	CASTRSVGDNEKLFF	TGTGCCAGCACCCGTTCCGTAGGGGATAATGAAAAACTGTTTTTT
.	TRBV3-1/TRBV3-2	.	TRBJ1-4	CASSPLGGNEKLFF	TGTGCCAGCAGCCCCCTGGGGGGTAATGAAAAACTGTTTTTT
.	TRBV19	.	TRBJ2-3	CASTDDPRGTQYF	TGTGCCAGTACCGATGACCCGCGAGGTACGCAGTATTTT
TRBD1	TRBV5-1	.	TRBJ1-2	CASSLEGTGYGYTF	TGCGCCAGCAGCTTGGAAGGGACAGGGTATGGCTACACCTTC
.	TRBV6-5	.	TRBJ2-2	CASTRSTNTGELFF	TGTGCCAGCACCCGGTCCACGAACACCGGGGAGCTGTTTTTT
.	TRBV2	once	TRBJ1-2	CARGEGNGYTF	TGTGCCAGAGGGGAAGGCAATGGCTACACCTTC
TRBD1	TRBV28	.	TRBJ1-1	CASSRSGQRNTEAFF	TGTGCCAGCAGTAGGTCGGGACAGCGGAACACTGAAGCTTTCTTT
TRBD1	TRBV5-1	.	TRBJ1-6	CASSDRDSSNSPLHF	TGCGCCAGCAGCGACCGGGACAGCAGTAATTCACCCCTCCACTTT
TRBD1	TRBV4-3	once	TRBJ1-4	CASSQDSAGSGGTNEKLFF	TGCGCCAGCAGCCAAGATTCCGCCGGATCAGGGGGCACTAATGAAAAACTGTTTTTT
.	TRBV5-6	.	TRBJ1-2	CASRPVAALYGYTF	TGTGCCAGCAGGCCCGTGGCGGCCCTCTATGGCTACACCTTC
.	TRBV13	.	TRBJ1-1	CATGKGSDTEAFF	TGTGCCACCGGTAAGGGTTCAGACACTGAAGCTTTCTTT
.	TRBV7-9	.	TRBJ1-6	CASSLGSPLHF	TGTGCCAGCAGCTTAGGGTCACCCCTCCACTTT
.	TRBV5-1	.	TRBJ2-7	CASSRDTNYEQYF	TGCGCCAGCAGCCGGGACACGAACTACGAGCAGTACTTC
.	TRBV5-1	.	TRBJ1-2	CASSSGNYGYTF	TGCGCCAGCAGCTCCGGGAACTATGGCTACACCTTC
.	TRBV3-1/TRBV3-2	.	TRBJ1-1	CASSLQLNTEAFF	TGTGCCAGCAGCTTACAGTTGAACACTGAAGCTTTCTTT
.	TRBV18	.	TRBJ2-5	CASSPGRTQETQYF	TGTGCCAGCTCACCCGGACGAACACAAGAGACCCAGTACTTC
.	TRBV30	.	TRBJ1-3	CAWSSTGNTIYF	TGTGCCTGGAGTTCAACTGGAAACACCATATATTTT
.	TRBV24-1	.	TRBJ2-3	CATSGGHTDTQYF	TGTGCCACCAGTGGTGGGCACACAGATACGCAGTATTTT
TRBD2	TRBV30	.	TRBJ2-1	CAWKGYFAGGQYNEQFF	TGTGCCTGGAAGGGTTACTTTGCGGGGGGGCAGTACAATGAGCAGTTCTTC
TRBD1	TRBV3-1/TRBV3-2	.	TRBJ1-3	CASRRDDRVFSGNTIYF	TGTGCCAGCAGGCGAGACGACAGGGTCTTCTCTGGAAACACCATATATTTT
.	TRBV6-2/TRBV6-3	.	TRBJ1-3	CASSWGERSGNTIYF	TGTGCCAGCAGTTGGGGCGAACGGTCTGGAAACACCATATATTTT
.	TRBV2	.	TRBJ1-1	CASSAEKGTEAFF	TGTGCCAGCAGTGCTGAGAAGGGCACTGAAGCTTTCTTT
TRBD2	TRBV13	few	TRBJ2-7	CASSSTSASYEQYF	TGTGCCAGCAGCTCGACTAGCGCCTCCTACGAGCAGTACTTC
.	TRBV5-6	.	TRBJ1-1	CASSFSTEAFF	TGTGCCAGCAGCTTCTCCACTGAAGCTTTCTTT
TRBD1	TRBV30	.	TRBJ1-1	CAWSALGQGADTEAFF	TGTGCCTGGAGTGCCTTGGGACAGGGGGCAGACACTGAAGCTTTCTTT
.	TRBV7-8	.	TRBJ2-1	CASSLYQASSYNEQFF	TGTGCCAGCAGCTTGTATCAGGCCAGCTCCTACAATGAGCAGTTCTTC
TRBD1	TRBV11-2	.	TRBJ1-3	CASSLLDRVVGNTIYF	TGTGCCAGCAGCTTACTGGACAGGGTGGTAGGAAACACCATATATTTT
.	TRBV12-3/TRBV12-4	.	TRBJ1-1	CASSNIVRTEAFF	TGTGCCAGCAGTAACATAGTTCGAACTGAAGCTTTCTTT
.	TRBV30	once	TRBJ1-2	CAWSGGTGSDYGYTF	TGTGCCTGGAGTGGGGGCACAGGGTCCGACTATGGCTACACCTTC